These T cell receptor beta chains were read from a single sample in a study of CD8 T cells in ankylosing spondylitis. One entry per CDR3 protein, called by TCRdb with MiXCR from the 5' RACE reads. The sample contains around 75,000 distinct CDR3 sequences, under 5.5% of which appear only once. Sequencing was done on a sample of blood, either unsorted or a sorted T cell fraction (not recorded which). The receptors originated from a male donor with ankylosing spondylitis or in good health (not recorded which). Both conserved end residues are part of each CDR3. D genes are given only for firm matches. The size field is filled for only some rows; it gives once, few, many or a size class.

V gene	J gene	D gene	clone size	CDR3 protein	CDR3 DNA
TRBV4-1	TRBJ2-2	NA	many	CASSQEHGAGSNTGELFF	TGCGCCAGCAGCCAAGAACACGGCGCGGGCTCGAACACCGGGGAGCTGTTTTTT
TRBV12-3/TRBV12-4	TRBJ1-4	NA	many	CASSDSVTGNNEKLFF	TGTGCCAGCAGTGACTCCGTGACAGGCAACAATGAAAAACTGTTTTTT
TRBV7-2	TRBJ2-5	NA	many	CASSLVGLIQETQYF	TGTGCCAGCAGCTTAGTTGGACTAATCCAAGAGACCCAGTACTTC
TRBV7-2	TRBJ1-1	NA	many	CASNLGPNTEAFF	TGTGCCAGCAACCTCGGGCCGAACACTGAAGCTTTCTTT
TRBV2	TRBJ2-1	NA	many	CASSGLIAEQFF	TGTGCCAGCAGCGGACTAATTGCTGAGCAGTTCTTC
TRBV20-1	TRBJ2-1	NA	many	CSATTWDTLWESRQSSYNEQFF	TGCAGTGCTACAACCTGGGACACCCTTTGGGAGTCCCGTCAAAGCTCCTACAATGAGCAGTTCTTC
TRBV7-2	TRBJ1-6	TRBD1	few	CASSRQGANNSPLHF	TGTGCCAGCAGCCGTCAGGGGGCGAATAATTCACCCCTCCACTTT
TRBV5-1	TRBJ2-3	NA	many	CASSLVGAGIFTDTQYF	TGCGCCAGCAGCTTGGTCGGGGCGGGGATTTTCACAGATACGCAGTATTTT
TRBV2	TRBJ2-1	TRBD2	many	CASGGDFQDLEQFF	TGTGCCAGCGGGGGGGACTTTCAAGATCTTGAGCAGTTCTTC
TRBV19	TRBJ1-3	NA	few	CASCDSTNTIYF	TGTGCCAGTTGTGATTCGACAAACACCATATATTTT
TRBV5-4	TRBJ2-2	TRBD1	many	CASSRQQGPGELFF	TGTGCCAGCAGCCGACAACAGGGGCCCGGGGAGCTGTTTTTT
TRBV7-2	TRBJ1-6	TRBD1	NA	CASSPRGGASRPLHF	TGTGCCAGCAGTCCCAGGGGGGGCGCGAGTAGGCCCCTCCACTTT
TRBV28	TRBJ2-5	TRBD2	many	CASSGLTSGGQETQYF	TGTGCCAGCAGTGGGCTCACTAGCGGGGGACAAGAGACCCAGTACTTC
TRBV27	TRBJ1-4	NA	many	CASSVGGEKLFF	TGTGCCAGCAGTGTCGGGGGGGAAAAACTGTTTTTT
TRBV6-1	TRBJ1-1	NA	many	CASRRATGINTEAFF	TGTGCCAGCAGGAGGGCGACAGGTATAAACACTGAAGCTTTCTTT
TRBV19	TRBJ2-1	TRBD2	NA	CASTTTGLAGNNEQFF	TGTGCCAGTACCACAACCGGACTAGCGGGGAACAATGAGCAGTTCTTC
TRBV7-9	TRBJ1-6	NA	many	CASSFHRLRDSPLHF	TGTGCCAGCAGCTTCCACCGGTTAAGGGATTCACCCCTCCACTTT
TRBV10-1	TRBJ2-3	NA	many	CASSRDFSTDTQYF	TGCGCCAGCAGTCGGGACTTTAGCACAGATACGCAGTATTTT
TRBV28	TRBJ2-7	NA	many	CASKAKENYEQYF	TGTGCCTCAAAGGCAAAGGAGAACTACGAGCAGTACTTC
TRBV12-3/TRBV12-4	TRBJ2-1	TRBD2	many	CASGGLSNNEQFF	TGTGCCAGCGGGGGACTAAGCAACAATGAGCAGTTCTTC
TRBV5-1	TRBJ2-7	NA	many	CASSFRLNSYEQYF	TGCGCCAGCAGCTTTCGGCTGAACTCCTACGAGCAGTACTTC
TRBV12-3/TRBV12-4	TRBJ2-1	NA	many	CASSLGGASNEQFF	TGTGCCAGCAGTTTAGGTGGCGCCAGCAATGAGCAGTTCTTC
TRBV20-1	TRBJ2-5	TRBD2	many	CSARDHRERGGWIQYF	TGCAGTGCTAGAGATCATCGCGAGCGGGGGGGGTGGATCCAGTACTTC
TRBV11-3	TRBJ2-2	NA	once	CTSSFDGGSTGELFF	TGTACCAGCAGCTTCGACGGGGGATCCACCGGGGAGCTGTTTTTT
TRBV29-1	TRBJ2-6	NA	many	CSVAGQISGANVLTF	TGCAGCGTTGCGGGCCAGATCTCTGGGGCCAACGTCCTGACTTTC
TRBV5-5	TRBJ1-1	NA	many	CASSWVDGDTEAFF	TGTGCCAGCAGCTGGGTAGACGGGGACACTGAAGCTTTCTTT
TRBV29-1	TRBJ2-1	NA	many	CSVGNRDIDLRFF	TGCAGCGTCGGGAACCGGGACATTGATTTGCGGTTCTTC
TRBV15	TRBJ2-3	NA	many	CATSRMGSLGTDTQYF	TGTGCCACCAGCAGAATGGGCTCTTTGGGCACAGATACGCAGTATTTT
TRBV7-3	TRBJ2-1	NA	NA	CASSLDFYNEQFF	TGTGCCAGCAGCTTAGATTTCTACAATGAGCAGTTCTTC
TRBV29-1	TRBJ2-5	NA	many	CSVRGGLETQYF	TGCAGCGTTCGTGGGGGCCTTGAGACCCAGTACTTC
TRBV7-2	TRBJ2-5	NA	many	CASSSVRSGQETQYF	TGTGCCAGCAGCTCCGTTCGATCGGGCCAAGAGACCCAGTACTTC
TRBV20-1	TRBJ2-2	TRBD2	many	CSAIGGGPGELFF	TGCAGTGCTATCGGGGGGGGGCCCGGGGAGCTGTTTTTT
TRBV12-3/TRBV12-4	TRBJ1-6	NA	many	CASSLRQGGSPLHF	TGTGCCAGCAGTTTAAGGCAGGGAGGGTCACCCCTCCACTTT
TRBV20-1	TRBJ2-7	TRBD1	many	CSAKGQGIEQYF	TGCAGTGCTAAGGGACAGGGGATTGAGCAGTACTTC
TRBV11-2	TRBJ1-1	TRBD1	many	CASIPPGGTEAFF	TGTGCCAGCATCCCGCCAGGGGGAACTGAAGCTTTCTTT
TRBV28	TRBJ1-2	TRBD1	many	CASSLSPGQGGGYTF	TGTGCCAGCAGTTTATCCCCGGGACAGGGCGGTGGCTACACCTTC
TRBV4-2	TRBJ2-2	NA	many	CASSQVPELAGTGELFF	TGTGCCAGCAGCCAAGTTCCAGAGCTTGCCGGCACCGGGGAGCTGTTTTTT
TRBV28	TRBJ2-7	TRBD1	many	CASSLYPGTASYEQYF	TGTGCCAGCAGTCTGTACCCGGGGACAGCATCCTACGAGCAGTACTTC
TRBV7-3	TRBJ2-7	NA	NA	CASSLERSYEQYF	TGTGCCAGCAGCCTAGAAAGAAGCTACGAGCAGTACTTC